This T cell receptor (beta chain) was retrieved from a study of blood T cells in healthy people across ages (dated by TCRdb to the mid-2010s). Broadly, across the study: In model experiments, template switching captured about one uniquely barcoded TCR beta cDNA molecule for every two T cells. To track age-related changes in TCR beta repertoire diversity, the study relied on deep sequencing normalized with unique cDNA molecular identifiers. Donors were grouped into four age groups: young (average 16 years), middle-aged (39), aged (around 60) and long-lived (approximately 82). Two additional independent replicas of 1 million unique cDNA reads from the same blood draw were analyzed for two donors (one aged 18 to 30 and one aged 80 or older). Study-wide conclusions, independent of this receptor: Total diversity estimates from one million sequenced T cells were considered lower bounds and underestimates. Because donor CMV infection status was unknown, age-related changes in expanded clonotypes were potentially confounded. As age increased, observed TCR beta diversity per million T cells dropped in a roughly linear way, and a significant reduction was already evident by age 40. Compared with the aged group, more naive CD4+ T cells, fewer expanded clones and increased TCR diversity were shown by the long-lived group, suggesting age selection. Observed TCR beta diversity correlated strongly with the percentage of naive T cells measured by flow cytometry. Bulk unsorted PBMC profiling prevented conclusive comparison of naive and antigen-experienced compartments.

For this chain, trimming is 4 bases at the V end and 7 bases at the J end, and the number of junction bases without a gene match is 6. The CDR1 and CDR2 encoded by the germline V gene are KGHDR and SFDVKD. Reading from cysteine to phenylalanine, the CDR3 counts 17 amino acids. Kept here is only the CDR3 DNA, which spans 51 bases and is read in frame from base 1. As to this clonotype: What this receptor recognizes is not known. It has no much larger one-base neighbor in the sample; base qualities were not kept.

Donors were around 37 systemically healthy Caucasian individuals from Russia aged 6 to 90 years. Around 9.9 milliliters of peripheral blood were collected from each donor into EDTA-treated Vacutainer tubes. Ficoll-Paque density-gradient centrifugation was used to isolate PBMCs, with at least 6 million obtained per sample. Trizol reagent was used to extract total RNA from PBMCs, with at least 5 micrograms per sample. For every donor, flow cytometry on a PBMC aliquot measured the percentage of naive CD45RAhigh/CD27high T cells. The library was prepared using 5' RACE. Sequenced on an Illumina HiSeq 2500. A second PCR of roughly 7 to 12 cycles was performed with a sample-barcoded 5' primer and a J-beta primer mix. Each TCR beta cDNA molecule received a unique molecular identifier from a template-switch 5' adaptor carrying 12 random nucleotides. Each sample yielded at least 3 million CDR3-containing paired-end reads. First-strand cDNA synthesis was performed from all RNA using the Mint cDNA synthesis kit, with priming by a TRBC-specific oligonucleotide. After uracil-DNA glycosylase treatment, a first 18-cycle PCR used universal primers M1SS and BC2_uni_R on all cDNA. For the original study's pipeline: For normalization, 1 million high-quality reads were randomly selected from each sample, with every read carrying a distinct molecular identifier. Instead of being binned into consensus sequences, reads with shared molecular identifiers were discarded. MiTCR, run with a Q25 quality threshold and the strictest error-elimination algorithm, handled CDR3 identification, clonotype clustering and error correction. A nonparametric unseen species model using Euler transformation provided a lower-bound estimate of total TCR beta diversity. TCRdb redid the processing of the public reads, applying fastp at Q25 and MiXCR, and retained in-frame beta chains. Entries are consolidated by CDR3 protein sequence, retaining the most common genes and DNA. Clone size and V and J calls follow TCRdb, not the original study. In this sample the table shows 700,000 to 900,000 distinct CDR3 sequences, around 24% of which occur a single time. The ten largest clones represent about 3% of the sample.

The sample also formed part of further work on T cells of mothers and their children. As that second paper reports: Donors were nine systemically healthy Caucasian individuals: three mothers and their six children. cDNA synthesis consumed the entire amount of extracted RNA, loaded at around 1.4 ug RNA in each 15 ul reaction. In the second PCR, the M1S primer introduced both the sample barcodes and 2-4 random nucleotides. More than 8.5 million TCR beta CDR3 reads were obtained from each mother, and approximately 3 million reads were obtained from each child. Thymic selection shapes the output of TCR recombination in a similar way in related and unrelated pairs, and inherited differences have a minor effect. Normalized repertoire overlap in related mother-child pairs was always slightly higher than in unrelated mother-child pairs, but the difference was never significant. Persistent microchimeric T cell clones were not detected, at a sensitivity of 95 to 100 clones per million clonotypes. The study used deep NGS to compare TCR beta repertoires of mothers and children, seeking features distinguishing related mother-child pairs from unrelated individuals. On average, the children were approximately 11 +/- 4 years old, while the mothers were 40 +/- 4 years old. Libraries were sequenced on Illumina HiSeq 2000 with 100+100 nt paired-end reads after adapter ligation with NEBNext reagents. To prevent cross-contamination, the mother and child libraries were prepared one month apart and sequenced in separate runs. For each donor, somewhere between about 500,000 and 2,300,000 distinct TCR beta clonotypes were identified. Naive TCR beta clonotypes were estimated from low-frequency clonotypes matched to each donor's FACS-determined naive share, without sorting.

This TCR was sampled from a boy younger than 18 in good health. Sequences were obtained from blood. The sequence links TRBV24-1 to TRBJ2-1; TRBD2 lines up with 16 middle nucleotides. The CDR3 is CATSDPGTSGGANEQFF. The nucleotides are TGTGCCACCAGTGACCCCGGGACTAGCGGGGGGGCTAATGAGCAGTTCTTC.